This is a list of T cell receptor beta chains from one sample in a study of blood T cell repertoires in COVID-19. Here immunoSEQ multiplex PCR was the method, and the copy in TCRdb shows in-frame clones only, minus some. The table includes a few hundred thousand clones, about 90% detected once. Sequencing was performed on peripheral blood. Receptors were obtained from a woman younger than 45 with COVID-19, enrolled during active disease. Both conserved end residues are part of each CDR3. The D gene is left open where the match is weak.

V	J	D	CDR3
TRBV5-8	TRBJ1-5	TRBD1	CASSETGASNQPQHF
TRBV9	TRBJ2-1	NA	CASSVASGANEQFF
TRBV10-3	TRBJ1-1	NA	CAISERQNTEAFF
TRBV5-3	TRBJ2-1	NA	CARSFGFLASEYRAPHEQFF
TRBV4-1	TRBJ1-5	NA	CASSQDNNSNQPQHF
TRBV20-1	TRBJ2-1	NA	CSASVGAGASSYNEQFF
TRBV28	TRBJ2-1	TRBD1	CASSFPGTGVINEQFF
TRBV30	TRBJ1-1	TRBD1	CAWSGMTGAPEAFF
TRBV5-1	TRBJ2-5	TRBD2	CASSPGTSGKTQYF
TRBV28	TRBJ2-7	TRBD1	CASSRWDRVIEQYF
TRBV29-1	TRBJ2-3	NA	CSVSTGSKTDTQYF
TRBV7-9	TRBJ2-7	NA	CASGGAWSGTHEQYF
TRBV5-5	TRBJ1-2	NA	CASSQEGIAGYGYTF
TRBV7-2	TRBJ2-3	TRBD2	CASSLGSSGGTDTQYF
TRBV2	TRBJ2-1	NA	CASTLFYEQFF
TRBV7-8	TRBJ2-7	NA	CASSRGGSSSYEQYF
TRBV10-3	TRBJ2-7	NA	CAISATGEQYF
TRBV6-5	TRBJ2-2	TRBD2	CASRTLAGETGELFF
TRBV28	TRBJ2-2	NA	CASSLNREGDTGELFF
TRBV5-6	TRBJ2-2	NA	CASSAALATNTGELFF
TRBV7-3	TRBJ2-3	NA	CASSLFGTDTQYF
TRBV19	TRBJ2-4	NA	CASSIEGGFAKNIQYF
TRBV5-1	TRBJ1-1	NA	CASSPNTGFTEAFF
TRBV28	TRBJ2-7	TRBD1	CASSLTGVSEQYF
TRBV12-3/TRBV12-4	TRBJ2-1	TRBD1	CASTPQGANEQFF
TRBV30	TRBJ2-1	NA	CAWSVGGGGEQFF
TRBV5-1	TRBJ1-6	NA	CASSLVAGDGSPLHF
TRBV11-2	TRBJ2-5	TRBD2	CASSGTSRETQYF
TRBV14	TRBJ2-1	TRBD2	CASSQDPGRRELFF
TRBV7-9	TRBJ2-1	NA	CASSLDRVYNEQFF
TRBV24-1	TRBJ2-1	TRBD1	CATSDPGGSSYNEQFF
TRBV5-4	TRBJ2-3	TRBD1	CASSPLGQGTDTQYF
TRBV6-5	TRBJ1-1	NA	CASSYSRDFTEAFF
TRBV6-5	TRBJ1-1	NA	CASSYRGNTEAFF
TRBV30	TRBJ1-2	NA	CAWRDSDGYTF
TRBV6-2/TRBV6-3	TRBJ2-7	TRBD1	CASSYSSRTGRPEQYF
TRBV19	TRBJ2-1	NA	CASSIADSNNEQFF
TRBV7-2	TRBJ2-2	NA	CASSPRRENTGELFF
TRBV11-3	TRBJ2-1	NA	CASSSHTGLYNEQFF
TRBV27	TRBJ1-2	TRBD1	CASSRDRGNYGYTF
TRBV6-5	TRBJ2-2	NA	CASKNLAGNTGELFF
TRBV2	TRBJ1-2	NA	CASSPDGYTF
TRBV28	TRBJ2-4	TRBD2	CASSPTSERDIQYF
TRBV5-1	TRBJ1-1	NA	CASSWGGGSTEAFF
TRBV12-3/TRBV12-4	TRBJ1-5	TRBD1	CASSGTVNQPQHF
TRBV7-2	TRBJ1-5	TRBD1	CASSLDRGQGAYSNQPQHF
TRBV18	TRBJ1-3	TRBD1	CASSAPGQGKNTIYF
TRBV5-5	TRBJ1-6	TRBD1	CASSLDRGSPLHF
TRBV19	TRBJ1-2	NA	CASSEGLGGYTF
TRBV5-1	TRBJ2-1	TRBD2	CASSPGLAPGNEQFF
TRBV24-1	TRBJ2-7	NA	CATSSGSLYEQYF
TRBV6-2/TRBV6-3	TRBJ1-3	TRBD1	CASSYSVDRGFSGNTIYF
TRBV27	TRBJ2-7	NA	CASSFGSTSVQYF